The 29 T cell receptor beta chains presented below share a single source sample, sequenced in a study of tumor-infiltrating lymphocytes in primary liver carcinoma. Between roughly 20 and 31 mg of unsorted bulk tissue served as the source from which RNA and DNA were co-extracted. TCR beta cDNA was prepared out of 450 to 500 ng total RNA by means of a constant-region primer. Nested multiplex PCR, run for three rounds with slightly modified ARM-PCR, yielded TCR beta libraries. The first two PCR rounds used TRBV1-TRBV30 forward primers with a C-beta reverse primer, roughly 10 cycles each. TCRdb processed the multiplex PCR reads anew with MiXCR; each CDR3 protein has one entry. The profile shows approximately 30,000 distinct CDR3 sequences, about 79% of them singletons. The sample consisted of liver tumor tissue from sampling region 5. The subset is: tumor region T5, tumor centre. These receptors were obtained from a man in his forties with primary liver carcinoma and hepatitis B virus infection.

As regards this clonotype: One end of the junction fails to match germline, which may point to a read error. The chain is built from TRBV4-1 and TRBJ1-1; D might be TRBD1 (6 bases). Germline V gene lookup returns CDR1 MGHRA and CDR2 YSYEKL. CDR3 length equals 12 residues. CDR3 nucleotide sequence: TGCGCCAGCAGGGGGGACAATCCTGAAGCACTCTTT. It codes for CASRGDNPEALF.

Comment on this clonotype: Being one base from a much bigger clone, this may be a read error. The chain combines TRBV7-9 with TRBJ1-3; D is undetermined. The V end lost 7 bases, the J end lost 3 bases, and 10 bases lay between the germline ends. Germline CDR1 SEHNR, CDR2 FQNEAQ (reference sequence). The CDR3 loop spans 13 amino acids. In DNA form, the CDR3 reads TGTGCCAGCAACACCTATAATGGAAACACCATATATTTT. It yields the protein CASNTYNGNTIYF.

This clonotype appeared a single time. This CDR3 fails to terminate in the conserved phenylalanine or tryptophan, so it likely reflects a read error. The rearrangement links TRBV11-2 to TRBJ1-2; 7 nucleotides match TRBD1. This CDR3 is built from 15 residues. Germline CDR1 is SGHAT and CDR2 is FQNNGV. CDR3 bases: TGTGTCAGCAACTTGGCTCCAGGGGGGTTGGCTGGCTACACCATC. This codes for CVSNLAPGGLAGYTI.

The rearrangement links TRBV6-2 or TRBV6-3 to TRBJ2-2, with D possibly matching TRBD1 (5 bases). CDR1 is MNHEY and CDR2 is SVGEGT in the germline V gene. The CDR3 runs 14 residues. In DNA, the CDR3 is TGTGTCACCAAACAGGTTGGAAACACCGGGGAGCTGTTTTTT. Protein sequence: CVTKQVGNTGELFF.

A word on this clonotype: Relative to the germline gene, one junction end is altered; a read error may explain this. This chain connects TRBV12-3 or TRBV12-4 to TRBJ2-7, with 11 bases aligning to TRBD1. The CDR3 is 15 amino acids. CDR3 residues: CASKMGTGGSYEQYF. The CDR3 DNA reads TGTGCAAGCAAAATGGGGACAGGGGGGTCCTACGAGCAGTACTTC.

This rearrangement joins TRBV11-2 to TRBJ2-1, with unresolved D. The CDR3 totals 17 residues. Germline CDR1 and CDR2: SGHAT and FQNNGV. V lost 9 bases, J lost 7 bases, and 28 bases lay in between. The DNA of the CDR3 is TGTGCCAGTGGCTTAAGTTGGGTAACCTTCTTTGGGAATGAGCAGTTCTTC. It is translated as CASGLSWVTFFGNEQFF.

On this clonotype: Since the CDR3 does not end with the conserved phenylalanine or tryptophan, this likely comes from a read error. The limits of the CDR3 on the DNA are not certain, so only TCRdb's listed CDR3 is given. The chain joins TRBV5-5 to TRBJ1-2. Including both end residues, the CDR3 is 13 amino acids long. Germline V gives CDR1 SGHKS, CDR2 YYEKEE (reference sequence). CDR3 loop: CASSLEPGYGYTL.

Regarding this clonotype: A much larger clone differs from this one at a single base, so this may be a read error. The rearrangement joins TRBV11-2 to TRBJ2-2; D is unresolved. CDR3 size: 16 residues. Germline loops: CDR1 SGHAT, CDR2 FQNNGV. The CDR3 reads CVSSPDPQLNTGELFF. CDR3 nucleotide sequence: TGTGTCAGCAGCCCCGATCCCCAATTGAACACCGGGGAGCTGTTTTTT.

Concerning this clonotype itself: At one boundary the junction diverges from the germline segment, which might be a read error. The chain has TRBV6-5 and TRBJ1-1; a possible D gene is TRBD1 (6 bases). The CDR3 loop spans 15 amino acids. Per the germline V gene, CDR1 is MNHEY and CDR2 is SVGAGI. The CDR3 coding sequence is TGTGCCATCAGTTACTTCGGACAGCTTAACACTGAAGCTTTCTTT. Translating it yields CAISYFGQLNTEAFF.

This clonotype ranks as large (0.1 to 1%). This sequence joins TRBV11-3 and TRBJ2-7, with D possibly being TRBD1 (5 bases). Trimming left V 5 bases short and J 6 bases short, with 11 bases between. This CDR3 region has 12 residues. Germline V gives CDR1 SGHNT, CDR2 YENEEA. The CDR3 nucleotides are TGTGCCAGCAGCGGGCAGGGATTCGAGCAGTACTTC. As protein: CASSGQGFEQYF.

On this clonotype itself: A read error may produce the germline difference seen at one junction end. The gene calls are TRBV6-5 and TRBJ2-1; 7 bases agree with TRBD1. Germline V gives CDR1 MNHEY, CDR2 SVGAGI. The CDR3 is 13 residues long. CDR3 protein: CACRLTGEGEHFF. DNA of the CDR3: TGTGCCTGCAGACTTACAGGGGAAGGTGAGCACTTCTTC.

The chain employs TRBV4-2 and TRBJ2-7, with TRBD2 matching 11 bases. This CDR3 is built from 18 residues. Germline lookup yields CDR1 LGHNA and CDR2 YNFKEQ. V gave up 7 bases and J gave up 5 bases; unmatched junction bases: 19. The DNA of the CDR3 is TGTGCCAGCACTGGAAAACCGGAATTAGCGGGAGGGCCACACGAGCAGTACTTC. Protein product: CASTGKPELAGGPHEQYF.

The chain recombines TRBV6-5 with TRBJ1-6; 8 bases are shared with TRBD1. The V and J ends lost 10 bases and 5 bases, in that order; junction bases with no gene match: 10. CDR1 is MNHEY and CDR2 is SVGAGI in the germline V gene. The CDR3 has 15 residues. Written as DNA, the CDR3 is TGTGCCAAAAGGCACAGGGGGGTGAATAATTCACCCCTCCACTTT. This gives the protein CAKRHRGVNNSPLHF.

Details on this clonotype: The germline gene is not matched at one end of the junction; a read error may be the cause. The chain combines TRBV5-4 with TRBJ2-7; 8 nucleotides match TRBD2. Germline-derived CDR1 and CDR2 are SGHNT and YYREEE (reference sequence). The CDR3 extends over 16 amino acids. The CDR3 sequence: CASSDRGLVGGYEQYF. CDR3 in DNA: TGTGCCAGCAGCGATCGGGGACTAGTGGGGGGCTACGAGCAATACTTC.

The gene calls are TRBV7-9 and TRBJ2-1; 9 bases match TRBD2. The CDR3 runs 17 residues. The V gene's germline CDR1 is SEHNR and CDR2 FQNEAQ (reference sequence). The ends lost 9 bases at V and 11 bases at J; junction bases unmatched: 23. CDR3: CASLAGRAFCLQDKQFF. The CDR3 DNA reads TGTGCCAGTCTAGCGGGACGGGCTTTCTGCCTTCAGGATAAGCAGTTCTTC. Drawing the rest from reference TRBV7-9 and TRBJ2-1, the complete variable domain is DTGVSQNPRHKITKRGQNVTFRCDPISEHNRLYWYRQTLGQGPEFLTYFQNEAQLEKSRLLSDRFSAERPKGSFSTLEIQRTEQGDSAMYLCASLAGRAFCLQDKQFFGPGTRLTVL.

This clonotype was seen ten or more times. The J gene is TRBJ1-1, the V gene TRBV28; no reliable D call. Germline CDR1 is MDHEN and CDR2 is SYDVKM. CDR3 size: 12 residues. Trimming cost V 6 bases and J 1 base, with 6 bases left between them. The DNA for the CDR3 is TGTGCCAGCAGACTTGGGAACACTGAAGCTTTCTTT. It specifies CASRLGNTEAFF.

Details on this clonotype: It is likely a read error, because the conserved phenylalanine at the end of the CDR3 is missing. The chain links TRBV10-1 to TRBJ2-1, with D perhaps TRBD2 (6 bases). In germline, CDR1 is WNHNN, CDR2 SYGVQD (reference sequence). CDR3 length equals 15 residues. V shed 0 bases and J shed 3 bases, with 9 bases lying between them. The CDR3 protein is CASSESDYIYNEQFI. As DNA, the CDR3 is TGCGCCAGCAGTGAGTCGGACTACATCTACAATGAGCAGTTCATC.

On this clonotype itself: Lacking the conserved final phenylalanine or tryptophan, this CDR3 likely reflects a read error. V usage is TRBV19 and J usage is TRBJ2-2; perhaps TRBD1 as D (5 bases). This CDR3 has 14 residues. V was pared by 3 bases and J by 10 bases, with 15 bases between. Per germline, CDR1 LNHDA and CDR2 SQIVND (reference sequence). As DNA, the CDR3 is TGTGCCAGTAGTATTTCTCCAGGGTCCGAGGAGCTGTTTTCT. Residues: CASSISPGSEELFS.

For this clonotype: Without the conserved terminal phenylalanine or tryptophan, this CDR3 likely stems from a read error. The chain carries TRBV4-2 and TRBJ1-1; 8 nucleotides line up with TRBD1. This CDR3 comprises 17 residues. Per germline, CDR1 LGHNA and CDR2 YNFKEQ. The CDR3 is CASGQEYGQGFWTGAFL. The CDR3, as DNA: TGTGCCAGCGGCCAAGAGTACGGACAGGGTTTTTGGACTGGAGCTTTCCTT.

A note on this clonotype: At one end, the junction sequence differs from germline, possibly due to a read error. The V call is TRBV5-4, the J call TRBJ1-6, with a tentative D call TRBD1 (5 bases). Per the germline V gene, CDR1 is SGHNT and CDR2 is YYREEE (reference sequence). This CDR3 spans 13 amino acids. The CDR3: CVSSIEPEGTLHF. For the CDR3, the DNA is TGTGTCAGCAGCATAGAGCCGGAGGGGACCCTCCACTTT.

The chain is built from TRBV11-2 and TRBJ2-3, with a weak D call TRBD2 (5 bases). The germline CDR1 and CDR2 sequences are SGHAT and FQNNGV. This CDR3 is 15 amino acids long. Deletions cut 6 bases from V and 1 base from J, with 14 bases between. Written as DNA, the CDR3 is TGTGCCAGCAGTACCGGTACTAGGGGCACAGATACGCAGTATTTT. Amino acid sequence: CASSTGTRGTDTQYF.

The chain has TRBV6-5 and TRBJ2-3, with a possible D match to TRBD2 (6 bases). Germline-derived CDR1 and CDR2 are MNHEY and SVGAGI. Trimming shortened V by 7 bases and J by 8 bases, and 10 bases separated the two germline ends. This CDR3 comprises 11 residues. The CDR3 coding sequence is TGTGCCAGCACCGGGGGTTCTACGCAGTATTTT. As protein: CASTGGSTQYF.

Concerning this clonotype: No conserved phenylalanine or tryptophan is present at the end of the CDR3, so a read error is the likely explanation. This chain connects TRBV29-1 to TRBJ2-1; the D is unclear. Trimming took 7 bases from V and 11 from J, leaving 18 bases between them. CDR3 length: 12 amino acids. From germline, CDR1 is SQVTM and CDR2 ANQGSEA. CDR3 residues: CSARPVGNKQFS. The CDR3 DNA sequence: TGCAGCGCCCGCCCAGTGGGGAATAAGCAGTTCTCC.

V is TRBV29-1 and J is TRBJ2-5, with D unclear. Germline values: CDR1 SQVTM, CDR2 ANQGSEA. The V gene lost 8 bases and the J gene lost 4 bases, with 20 bases spanning the gap. The CDR3 covers 14 residues. The DNA of the CDR3 is TGCAGCCCACCGAAACGACCGGCTCGAGAGACCCAGTACTTC. Translating it yields CSPPKRPARETQYF.

Worth noting for this clonotype: A read error is likely, as this CDR3 ends without the conserved phenylalanine or tryptophan. The chain joins TRBV2 to TRBJ2-7, with 7 bases aligning to TRBD1. V was clipped by 3 bases and J by 5 bases; unmatched bases: 1. Germline V gene sequence: CDR1 SNHLY, CDR2 FYNNEI. The CDR3 covers 12 residues. The chain's CDR3 is CASSDGQDEQYS. CDR3 DNA: TGTGCCAGCAGTGACGGACAGGACGAGCAGTACTCC.

As to this clonotype: The junction does not match germline at one end; this may be a read error. CDR3 loop: CASNLEGRASYEEYF. The CDR3 coding sequence is TGCGCCAGCAACTTGGAAGGCAGGGCCTCCTACGAGGAGTACTTC. The chain joins TRBV5-1 to TRBJ2-7, with a possible D match to TRBD1 (5 bases). The germline CDR1 and CDR2 sequences are SGHRS and YFSETQ. The CDR3 covers 15 residues.

Turning to this clonotype: A much larger clone differs from this one at a single base, so this may be a read error. V usage is TRBV11-2 and J usage is TRBJ2-7, with TRBD1 identical over 8 bases. The length of the CDR3 is 16 residues. CDR1 is SGHAT, CDR2 FQNNGV, per germline. In DNA, the CDR3 is TGTGTCAGCAGCCCCCCCCGGACAGGGTACGTCTACGAGCAGTACTTC. It specifies CVSSPPRTGYVYEQYF.

CDR3 sequence (DNA): TGCGCCAGCAGCCAACAAATGACACTTTATAGCGATCAGCCCCAGTATTTT. It yields the protein CASSQQMTLYSDQPQYF. The rearrangement joins TRBV4-1 to TRBJ1-5, with D perhaps matching TRBD2 (5 bases). The J call is doubtful: the DNA matches TRBJ2-3 better. Germline V gene sequence: CDR1 MGHRA, CDR2 YSYEKL. The CDR3 loop spans 17 amino acids.

V gene TRBV6-5 combines with J gene TRBJ2-1; D possibly corresponds to TRBD2 (5 bases). Trimming removed 0 bases at V and 5 bases at J, with 11 bases between. This CDR3 spans 15 amino acids. CDR1 and CDR2 from the germline V gene are MNHEY and SVGAGI. CDR3 DNA sequence: TGTGCCAGCAGTTACTCGAGTAGCGTTCACAATGAGCAGTTCTTC. This gives the protein CASSYSSSVHNEQFF.